This T cell receptor beta chain was obtained from a study of cytomegalovirus exposure and HLA in healthy donors. Study information: Tens of millions of unique TCRs, all from HLA-typed donors, were included in an early release of the data.

A multiplex PCR was run with 60 Vbeta primers and 13 Jbeta primers. Data came from immunoSEQ multiplex PCR; TCRdb stores just in-frame clones and leaves some out. The table includes about 260,000 clones, 72% detected once. Turning to this clone: What it binds is unknown.

Germline-derived CDR1 and CDR2 are PRHDT and FYEKMQ (reference sequence). The CDR3 totals 15 residues. V dropped 4 bases and J dropped 2; count of bases not matched to a gene: 7. General observations from the study: Reportedly, TCR beta sequences accurately predicted HLA-A and HLA-B alleles in most subjects. There were some public TCRs occurring in many donors, but most TCR sequences were rare.

This clonotype was sampled from a female donor in good health and CMV-seronegative. Sequenced sample: PBMCs. The chain has TRBV13 and TRBJ2-7; TRBD2 matches 8 bases. CDR3 coding DNA: TGTGCCAGCAGCTCTTTAGCGGGACCGACCTACGAGCAGTACTTC. As protein: CASSSLAGPTYEQYF.